A selection of T cell receptor beta chains follows, all from one sample in a study of blood T cell repertoires in COVID-19. Clones were sequenced by immunoSEQ multiplex PCR, and TCRdb holds only the in-frame ones, with some missing. The table has tens of thousands of clones, 86% seen once. The sample comprised peripheral blood. The receptors stem from a man aged 50 or older with active COVID-19. The CDR3 runs from the conserved cysteine through the conserved F or W. Fields, in order: J gene, clone size, D gene, V gene, CDR3 DNA, CDR3 protein. D genes are given only for firm matches. Clone sizes are given selectively: once, few, many, or a class where the clone is expanded.

TRBJ2-3	.	.	TRBV7-8	TGTGCCAGCAGCTTACTATCCCCAGATACGCAGTATTTT	CASSLLSPDTQYF
TRBJ2-3	.	.	TRBV5-1	TGCGCCAGCAGCGCACGGACTAACAAAGATACGCAGTATTTT	CASSARTNKDTQYF
TRBJ2-3	.	.	TRBV6-5	TGTGCCGGGGCCGGGACTTCCCGCGGGGATACGCAGTATTTT	CAGAGTSRGDTQYF
TRBJ2-1	.	.	TRBV20-1	TGCAGTGCTAGTTGGGGGGAGTGGAATGAGCAGTTCTTC	CSASWGEWNEQFF
TRBJ1-6	.	.	TRBV13	TGTGCCAGCAGCTTAGAAGGGAAGGGGCTGGGCTCCTATAATTCACCCCTCCACTTT	CASSLEGKGLGSYNSPLHF
TRBJ1-2	.	.	TRBV21-1	TGTGCCAGCAGCAAACCGACAGGGATTAACTATGGCTACACCTTC	CASSKPTGINYGYTF
TRBJ2-1	.	.	TRBV5-1	TGCGCCAGCAGACCACAGGGTTCCATCAATGAGCAGTTCTTC	CASRPQGSINEQFF
TRBJ1-1	few	TRBD1	TRBV7-9	TGTGCCAGTAAGAATATATACAGGGGCAGGAACACTGAAGCTTTCTTT	CASKNIYRGRNTEAFF
TRBJ1-6	.	.	TRBV6-6	TGTGCCAGCAGTCCTGCATGGGGGGGCTCCTATAATTCACCCCTCCACTTT	CASSPAWGGSYNSPLHF
TRBJ1-1	.	.	TRBV18	TGTGCCAGCTCCCTCTTAGACAGCATGAACACTGAAGCTTTCTTT	CASSLLDSMNTEAFF
TRBJ1-1	.	TRBD1	TRBV19	TGTGCCAGTAGAGGGACAGGGGGTAATACTGAAGCTTTCTTT	CASRGTGGNTEAFF
TRBJ1-1	.	.	TRBV29-1	TGCAGCGCTTTACTTTCATCCGCCGGCACTGAAGCTTTCTTT	CSALLSSAGTEAFF
TRBJ2-3	.	TRBD1	TRBV5-1	TGCGCCAGCAGCCCTGGACAGGGGGCTTACTCTAGCACAGATACGCAGTATTTT	CASSPGQGAYSSTDTQYF
TRBJ2-5	.	TRBD2	TRBV7-8	TGTGCCAGCAGCTTAGGAGGGACTAGCGGGGGCGGCGAGACCCAGTACTTC	CASSLGGTSGGGETQYF
TRBJ1-5	.	.	TRBV6-6	TGTGCCAGCAGTTACAGGCCGACAAATCAGCCCCAGCATTTT	CASSYRPTNQPQHF
TRBJ1-1	.	.	TRBV18	TGTGCCAGCTCACCACCCTCGACAGCTATGAACACTGAAGCTTTCTTT	CASSPPSTAMNTEAFF
TRBJ2-1	once	.	TRBV3-1/TRBV3-2	TGTGCCAGCAGACCACAGGGTCAGAACAATGAGCAGTTCTTC	CASRPQGQNNEQFF
TRBJ2-3	.	TRBD1	TRBV6-5	TGTGCCAGCAGTTACTCCAGGGGGCCGGCAGATACGCAGTATTTT	CASSYSRGPADTQYF
TRBJ2-2	.	.	TRBV5-1	TGCGCCAGCAGCCCAAGGAGGTTGGGGAACACCGGGGAGCTGTTTTTT	CASSPRRLGNTGELFF
TRBJ2-5	.	TRBD1	TRBV10-3	TGTGCCATCAGTGAGCGCGGACAGGAAGAGACCCAGTACTTC	CAISERGQEETQYF
TRBJ2-1	.	TRBD2	TRBV7-6	TGTGCCAGCAGCTCGGTCGGGGGGGGCGTCTACAATGAGCAGTTCTTC	CASSSVGGGVYNEQFF
TRBJ1-1	.	.	TRBV20-1	TGCAGCTGTCGTTGGAACACTGAAGCTTTCTTT	CSCRWNTEAFF
TRBJ2-7	.	.	TRBV6-1	TGTGCCAGCAGTGAACTTCAGTACGAGCAGTACTTC	CASSELQYEQYF
TRBJ2-1	.	TRBD1	TRBV6-5	TGTGCCAGCAATAACAGGGGCCATGAGCAGTTCTTC	CASNNRGHEQFF
TRBJ2-2	.	.	TRBV9	TGTGCCAGCAGCCCTCGCGATCAACCCCTGGCCGGGGAGCTGTTTTTT	CASSPRDQPLAGELFF
TRBJ1-3	.	TRBD1	TRBV11-2	TGTGCCAGCAGCGCCCAGGGGGCCTCTGGAAACACCATATATTTT	CASSAQGASGNTIYF
TRBJ1-5	.	.	TRBV27	TGTGCCAGCAGTCCGGGGGGGGTTAGACAGCCCCAGCATTTT	CASSPGGVRQPQHF
TRBJ1-1	.	.	TRBV11-1	TGTGCCAGCAGCTTATCGTCGAACACTGAAGCTTTCTTT	CASSLSSNTEAFF
TRBJ2-2	.	.	TRBV14	TGTGCCAGCAGCCCGCGGCGGGACACCGGGGAGCTGTTTTTT	CASSPRRDTGELFF
TRBJ1-1	few	.	TRBV5-1	TGCGCCAGCAGCTTGGGACAGACCACTGAAGCTTTCTTT	CASSLGQTTEAFF